One and the same sample provided the 24 T cell receptor beta chains below, sequenced in a study of beta chain features in type 1 diabetes. The study reverse transcribed the entire isolated RNA, so it sequenced expressed TCRB transcripts. The assay was immunoSEQ multiplex PCR, and TCRdb's table has in-frame clones only and misses some. The table has hundreds of thousands of clones, roughly an eighth seen once. Their cognate antigens are unknown. Findings and limits, study-wide: Type 1 diabetes patients had moderately but significantly shorter TCRB CDR3s in all four CD4+ subsets.

Sequencing input: naive CD4+ T cells from blood. Every receptor here comes from a man aged 18 to 29 with type 1 diabetes.

The rearrangement links TRBV30 to TRBJ1-4; D might be TRBD1 (6 bases). V lost 2 bases and J 4 bases, leaving 17 bases between the germline ends. Germline V gives CDR1 GTSNPN, CDR2 SVGIG (reference sequence). The length of the CDR3 is 16 residues. The CDR3 bases are TGTGCCTGGAGTACAGGGAAAGTTAGTCATAATGAAAAACTGTTTTTT. Protein: CAWSTGKVSHNEKLFF.

This clone was counted only a few times. V usage is TRBV29-1 and J usage is TRBJ1-3, with D maybe TRBD1 (5 bases). V lost 7 bases, J lost 3 bases, and 13 bases lay in between. This CDR3 has 13 amino acids. The germline V gene has CDR1 SQVTM and CDR2 ANQGSEA. CDR3 sequence reads: CSGQLQDGNTIYF. The CDR3, as DNA: TGCAGCGGCCAGTTACAGGATGGAAACACCATATATTTT.

The chain carries TRBV30 and TRBJ2-1; D possibly corresponds to TRBD1 (6 bases). V was pared by 0 bases and J by 4 bases, with 13 bases between. This CDR3 has 15 residues. The germline V gene has CDR1 GTSNPN and CDR2 SVGIG (reference sequence). In DNA form, the CDR3 reads TGTGCCTGGAGTGTAGGGTGGGGGACATACAATGAGCAGTTCTTC. As protein: CAWSVGWGTYNEQFF.

The sample holds a few counts of this clone. The chain has TRBV6-1 and TRBJ2-7, with 8 nucleotides matching TRBD2. The CDR3 sequence is 14 residues long. The germline gives CDR1 MNHNS, CDR2 SASEGT. V trimming: 10 bases; J trimming: 2 bases; junction bases outside the gene matches: 10. CDR3 region: CATTGGGPPYEQYF. The CDR3 coding sequence is TGTGCCACCACGGGGGGGGGACCCCCCTACGAGCAGTACTTC.

This clone was seen only a few times. The chain carries TRBV7-9 and TRBJ1-2; no clear D gene. The CDR3 runs to 13 residues. Germline assignment: CDR1 SEHNR and CDR2 FQNEAQ (reference sequence). V lost 2 bases to trimming and J lost 7 bases, with 11 bases between them. CDR3 in DNA: TGTGCCAGCAGCTTACTCTCAGAGGGTGGCTACACCTTC. Translating it yields CASSLLSEGGYTF.

The chain links TRBV29-1 to TRBJ1-1, with unresolved D. This CDR3 is 14 amino acids long. V was clipped by 0 bases and J by 1 base, with 9 bases between them. Germline assignment: CDR1 SQVTM and CDR2 ANQGSEA. The DNA of the CDR3 is TGCAGCGTTGAAGATTACCCCAAGAACACTGAAGCTTTCTTT. Amino acids: CSVEDYPKNTEAFF. The full variable domain, in which reference TRBV29-1 and TRBJ1-1 provide the parts outside the CDR3, is SAVISQKPSRDICQRGTSLTIQCQVDSQVTMMFWYRQQPGQSLTLIATANQGSEATYESGFVIDKFPISRPNLTFSTLTVSNMSPEDSSIYLCSVEDYPKNTEAFFGQGTRLTVV.

This clone came up a few times. The V call is TRBV4-1, the J call TRBJ2-6; D gene unclear. This CDR3 is 18 amino acids long. Trimming pared 0 bases from V and 0 bases from J, leaving 12 bases between. Per germline, CDR1 MGHRA and CDR2 YSYEKL. The CDR3 is CASSQEGPDYSGANVLTF. CDR3 DNA sequence: TGCGCCAGCAGCCAAGAAGGACCAGATTACTCTGGGGCCAACGTCCTGACTTTC.

The chain recombines TRBV6-6 with TRBJ2-3; D gene ambiguous. Germline V lookup: CDR1 MNHNY, CDR2 SVGAGI (reference sequence). The CDR3 length is 12 residues. Trimming took 4 bases from V and 5 from J, leaving 7 bases between them. CDR3 nucleotide sequence: TGTGCCAGCAGTTCGGCCCGAGATACGCAGTATTTT. This codes for CASSSARDTQYF.

This chain's CDR3 is CAWSETGYEQFF. The DNA for the CDR3 is TGTGCCTGGAGCGAGACAGGGTATGAGCAGTTCTTC. The rearrangement joins TRBV30 to TRBJ2-1, with 7 bases lining up with TRBD1. Germline CDR1 GTSNPN, CDR2 SVGIG (reference sequence). V dropped 3 bases and J dropped 8; count of bases not matched to a gene: 4. This CDR3 contains 12 residues.

The J gene is TRBJ2-5, the V gene TRBV7-9; D is uncertain. Looked up from germline, CDR1 is SEHNR and CDR2 is FQNEAQ (reference sequence). This CDR3 has 12 amino acids. V was clipped by 3 bases and J by 4 bases, with 6 bases between them. CDR3 loop: CASSFGIETQYF. The CDR3 DNA follows: TGTGCCAGCAGCTTCGGTATAGAGACCCAGTACTTC. Based on the CDR3 plus reference TRBV7-9 and TRBJ2-5, the full variable domain is DTGVSQNPRHKITKRGQNVTFRCDPISEHNRLYWYRQTLGQGPEFLTYFQNEAQLEKSRLLSDRFSAERPKGSFSTLEIQRTEQGDSAMYLCASSFGIETQYFGPGTRLLVL.

The chain combines TRBV7-2 with TRBJ1-5, with D unresolved. Germline lookup yields CDR1 SGHTA and CDR2 FQGNSA. The CDR3 is 14 amino acids. Trimming cost V 2 bases and J 3 bases, with 8 bases left between them. The CDR3 bases are TGTGCCAGCAGCTTACCGGGAGTCAATCAGCCCCAGCATTTT. Its protein is CASSLPGVNQPQHF. Using reference TRBV7-2 and TRBJ1-5 for the parts outside the CDR3, the full variable domain is GAGVSQSPSNKVTEKGKDVELRCDPISGHTALYWYRQSLGQGLEFLIYFQGNSAPDKSGLPSDRFSAERTGGSVSTLTIQRTQQEDSAVYLCASSLPGVNQPQHFGDGTRLSIL.

A few counts support this clone. The chain combines TRBV10-3 with TRBJ2-7; TRBD1 matches 7 bases. Trimming at V came to 10 bases and at J to 3 bases, leaving 3 bases not matched to a gene. CDR1 ENHRY and CDR2 SYGVKD come from the germline V gene. The CDR3 runs to 11 residues. The CDR3 DNA follows: TGTGCCACAACAGGGGTCTACGAGCAGTACTTC. This translates into CATTGVYEQYF.

Only a few counts were recorded for this clone. The V call is TRBV30, the J call TRBJ2-2; 7 nucleotides align to TRBD1. The V gene end was trimmed by 4 bases and the J gene end by 8 bases; junction bases not matched to a gene: 10. Germline CDR1 and CDR2: GTSNPN and SVGIG (reference sequence). The CDR3 spans 14 residues. CDR3 sequence: CAWIERTGFGELFF. For the CDR3, the DNA is TGTGCCTGGATTGAAAGGACAGGATTTGGGGAGCTGTTTTTT.

V gene TRBV4-1 combines with J gene TRBJ2-7; D tentatively reads TRBD1 or TRBD2 (7 bases each). The germline V and J ends were trimmed by 1 base and 3 bases, with 19 bases remaining between them. Germline V CDR1 and CDR2: MGHRA, YSYEKL. The length of the CDR3 is 17 residues. CDR3 DNA sequence: TGCGCCAGCAGCCAAGCTATAAGACAGGGAGGGTTCTACGAGCAGTACTTC. Translating it yields CASSQAIRQGGFYEQYF.

A remark on this clone: The same CDR3 is also encoded by other DNA sequences in this sample. This chain uses TRBV7-9 with TRBJ2-7, with 9 bases lining up with TRBD1. The V gene end was trimmed by 5 bases and the J gene end by 2 bases; junction bases not matched to a gene: 4. Germline V lookup: CDR1 SEHNR, CDR2 FQNEAQ (reference sequence). This CDR3 is 14 amino acids long. The CDR3 sequence: CASSPGQGTYEQYF. The CDR3 DNA sequence: TGTGCCAGCAGCCCCGGACAGGGGACCTACGAGCAGTACTTC.

This clone appeared a few times. The chain uses TRBV4-2 and TRBJ1-1, with 7 bases lining up with TRBD1. CDR1 LGHNA and CDR2 YNFKEQ come from the germline V gene. This CDR3 comprises 14 residues. J was trimmed by 4 bases and V by 2 bases; bases with no gene match: 4. The CDR3 DNA reads as TGTGCCAGCAGCCAAAGTGAGGGGGCCACTGAAGCTTTCTTT. Its protein is CASSQSEGATEAFF.

The CDR3 nucleotides read TGTGCCAGCACGGCGGAAAACAGCTTATACAATGAGCAGTTCTTC. Translation gives CASTAENSLYNEQFF. This chain connects TRBV2 to TRBJ2-1; D is ambiguous. The CDR3 runs 15 residues. V was shortened by 7 bases and J by 4 bases, with 17 bases between the two germline ends. The germline CDR1 and CDR2 sequences are SNHLY and FYNNEI.

Turning to this clone: This sample also contains other DNA sequences that code for the same CDR3. The rearrangement links TRBV20-1 to TRBJ2-7; 7 bases are shared with TRBD1. Germline V CDR1 and CDR2: DFQATT, SNEGSKA (reference sequence). Trimming took 7 bases from V and 2 from J; bases not matched to a gene: 2. There are 11 residues in the CDR3. Here the CDR3 reads CSVQGPYEQYF. As DNA, the CDR3 is TGCAGTGTACAGGGGCCCTACGAGCAGTACTTC.

V and J are TRBV6-6 and TRBJ2-7, with TRBD2 matching over 7 bases. The V segment lost 4 bases and the J segment 6 bases; nucleotides outside the gene matches: 3. This CDR3 contains 12 residues. Looked up from germline, CDR1 is MNHNY and CDR2 is SVGAGI (reference sequence). For the CDR3, the DNA is TGTGCCAGCAGTTCGAGGGAGGGCGAGCAGTACTTC. The encoded protein is CASSSREGEQYF.

The J gene is TRBJ1-2, the V gene TRBV6-5, with D perhaps matching TRBD1 (6 bases). The CDR3 consists of 16 residues. Trimming took off 0 bases at V and 4 bases at J, with 15 bases between the two ends. Germline V gene sequence: CDR1 MNHEY, CDR2 SVGAGI. This CDR3 is CASSYSTGQNTYGYTF. Here the CDR3 DNA reads TGTGCCAGCAGTTACTCGACCGGACAGAATACCTATGGCTACACCTTC.

The chain couples TRBV30 to TRBJ2-1, with TRBD1 identical over 10 bases. The germline CDR1 and CDR2 sequences are GTSNPN and SVGIG (reference sequence). CDR3 size: 14 residues. Unmatched junction bases numbered 6, after V lost 5 bases and J lost 5 bases. The CDR3 protein is CAWEGDRGHNEQFF. In DNA form, the CDR3 reads TGTGCCTGGGAGGGGGACAGGGGCCACAATGAGCAGTTCTTC.

This clone was counted between two and nine times. V is TRBV7-2 and J is TRBJ2-1; 8 bases agree with TRBD2. Germline CDR1 reads SGHTA; CDR2 reads FQGNSA. The CDR3 contains 15 residues. Trimming removed 1 base from V and 4 bases from J; junction bases left unmatched: 3. The CDR3 protein is CASSLEVAGYNEQFF. As DNA, the CDR3 is TGTGCCAGCAGCTTAGAGGTAGCGGGGTACAATGAGCAGTTCTTC. The full variable domain, in which reference TRBV7-2 and TRBJ2-1 provide the parts outside the CDR3, is GAGVSQSPSNKVTEKGKDVELRCDPISGHTALYWYRQSLGQGLEFLIYFQGNSAPDKSGLPSDRFSAERTGGSVSTLTIQRTQQEDSAVYLCASSLEVAGYNEQFFGPGTRLTVL.

Only a few counts were recorded for this clone. The gene calls are TRBV9 and TRBJ1-2, with unresolved D. Trimming took off 0 bases at V and 6 bases at J, with 12 bases between the two ends. Germline assignment: CDR1 SGDLS and CDR2 YYNGEE. The CDR3 loop spans 14 amino acids. The CDR3 sequence is CASSVEPGENGYTF. The CDR3 DNA is TGTGCCAGCAGCGTAGAGCCCGGGGAGAATGGCTACACCTTC.

This clone was observed a few times. The chain has TRBV7-9 and TRBJ1-5, with 7 bases aligning to TRBD1. Trimming took 5 bases from V and 2 from J; bases not matched to a gene: 3. CDR1 is SEHNR, CDR2 FQNEAQ, per germline (reference sequence). This CDR3 is 14 amino acids long. CDR3 region: CASSRDSGNQPQHF. CDR3 DNA: TGTGCCAGCAGCAGGGACAGCGGCAATCAGCCCCAGCATTTT.